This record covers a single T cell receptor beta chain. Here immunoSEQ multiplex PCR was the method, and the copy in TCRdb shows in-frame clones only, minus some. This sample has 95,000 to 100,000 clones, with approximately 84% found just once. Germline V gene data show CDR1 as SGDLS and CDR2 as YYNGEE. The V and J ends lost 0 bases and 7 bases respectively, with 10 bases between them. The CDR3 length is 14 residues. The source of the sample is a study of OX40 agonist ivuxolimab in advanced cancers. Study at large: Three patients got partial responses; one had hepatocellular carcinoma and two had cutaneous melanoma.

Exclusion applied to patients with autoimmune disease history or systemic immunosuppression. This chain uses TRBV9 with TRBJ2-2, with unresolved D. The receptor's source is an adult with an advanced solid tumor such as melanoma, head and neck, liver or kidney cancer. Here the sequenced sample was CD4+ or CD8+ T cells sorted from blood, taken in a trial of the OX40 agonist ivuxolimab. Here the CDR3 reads CASSVVPPGGELFF. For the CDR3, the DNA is TGTGCCAGCAGCGTAGTACCCCCAGGCGGGGAGCTGTTTTTT.